These T cell receptor beta chains were read from a single sample in a study of blood T cell repertoires in COVID-19. Sequenced by immunoSEQ multiplex PCR; TCRdb stores in-frame clones only, minus some. The table has under 300,000 clones, roughly 82% seen once. Sequencing was performed on peripheral blood. These receptors were taken from a woman older than 75 with active or convalescent COVID-19. Both conserved end residues are part of each CDR3. The D gene is left open where the match is weak. Rows give clone size only sometimes, using once, few, many, or a class for an expanded clone.

v_gene: TRBV28
j_gene: TRBJ1-2
d_gene: TRBD1
abundance: once
CDR3aa: CASSLFRGPNGYTF
CDR3nt: TGTGCCAGCAGTTTATTCAGGGGGCCAAATGGCTACACCTTC

v_gene: TRBV6-1
j_gene: TRBJ1-5
d_gene: TRBD1
abundance: -
CDR3aa: CASSGRQGTSNQPQHF
CDR3nt: TGTGCCAGCAGTGGACGACAGGGGACTAGCAATCAGCCCCAGCATTTT

v_gene: TRBV10-3
j_gene: TRBJ1-5
d_gene: TRBD1
abundance: -
CDR3aa: CAIRGQHSNQPQHF
CDR3nt: TGTGCCATCAGGGGACAGCATAGCAATCAGCCCCAGCATTTT

v_gene: TRBV6-6
j_gene: TRBJ2-2
d_gene: -
abundance: -
CDR3aa: CASRWGDGGELFF
CDR3nt: TGTGCCAGCAGATGGGGGGACGGCGGGGAGCTGTTTTTT

v_gene: TRBV30
j_gene: TRBJ2-7
d_gene: -
abundance: -
CDR3aa: CAWSVGLPREYEQYF
CDR3nt: TGTGCCTGGAGTGTAGGGTTGCCGAGGGAGTACGAGCAGTACTTC

v_gene: TRBV7-2
j_gene: TRBJ1-6
d_gene: -
abundance: -
CDR3aa: CASASSYNSPLHF
CDR3nt: TGTGCCAGTGCCAGCTCCTATAATTCACCCCTCCACTTT

v_gene: TRBV7-9
j_gene: TRBJ2-3
d_gene: TRBD2
abundance: -
CDR3aa: CASSLDGAGGTDTQYF
CDR3nt: TGTGCCAGCAGCTTAGATGGAGCGGGGGGCACAGATACGCAGTATTTT

v_gene: TRBV30
j_gene: TRBJ2-6
d_gene: TRBD2
abundance: few
CDR3aa: CAWSLGGSSGANVLTF
CDR3nt: TGTGCCTGGAGTTTGGGGGGGTCCTCTGGGGCCAACGTCCTGACTTTC

v_gene: TRBV5-1
j_gene: TRBJ2-1
d_gene: TRBD2
abundance: once
CDR3aa: CASSFASGGISSYNEQFF
CDR3nt: TGCGCCAGCAGCTTTGCTAGCGGGGGGATTAGCTCCTACAATGAGCAGTTCTTC

v_gene: TRBV6-5
j_gene: TRBJ1-1
d_gene: TRBD1
abundance: -
CDR3aa: CASSPIWDRRRAFF
CDR3nt: TGTGCCAGCAGTCCCATATGGGACAGGAGGAGAGCTTTCTTT

v_gene: TRBV7-9
j_gene: TRBJ2-6
d_gene: -
abundance: -
CDR3aa: CASSPRQRLSGANVLTF
CDR3nt: TGTGCCAGCAGCCCCCGACAGCGACTCTCTGGGGCCAACGTCCTGACTTTC

v_gene: TRBV5-1
j_gene: TRBJ1-4
d_gene: TRBD1
abundance: -
CDR3aa: CASSWTGGEKLFF
CDR3nt: TGCGCCAGCAGCTGGACAGGGGGGGAAAAACTGTTTTTT

v_gene: TRBV28
j_gene: TRBJ1-2
d_gene: -
abundance: -
CDR3aa: CASSLGQYGYTF
CDR3nt: TGTGCCAGCAGTCTCGGACAGTACGGCTACACCTTC

v_gene: TRBV20-1
j_gene: TRBJ1-2
d_gene: -
abundance: -
CDR3aa: CSASQGLGGYTF
CDR3nt: TGCAGTGCTAGTCAGGGACTGGGGGGCTACACCTTC

v_gene: TRBV2
j_gene: TRBJ1-3
d_gene: -
abundance: -
CDR3aa: CASSVGRGSGNTIYF
CDR3nt: TGTGCCAGCAGTGTTGGAAGGGGGTCGGGAAACACCATATATTTT

v_gene: TRBV3-1/TRBV3-2
j_gene: TRBJ2-1
d_gene: TRBD2
abundance: few
CDR3aa: CASSQEHVRTSIAQFF
CDR3nt: TGTGCCAGCAGCCAAGAGCATGTTCGGACTAGCATCGCGCAGTTCTTC

v_gene: TRBV6-5
j_gene: TRBJ2-3
d_gene: -
abundance: once
CDR3aa: CASSYRLGSIDTQYF
CDR3nt: TGTGCCAGCAGTTACAGGCTAGGGAGCATAGATACGCAGTATTTT

v_gene: TRBV6-6
j_gene: TRBJ1-2
d_gene: TRBD1
abundance: -
CDR3aa: CASSYLDRGAGGYTF
CDR3nt: TGTGCCAGCAGTTACTTGGACAGGGGGGCTGGGGGCTACACCTTC

v_gene: TRBV30
j_gene: TRBJ1-3
d_gene: TRBD1
abundance: -
CDR3aa: CAWSQRGPGNTIYF
CDR3nt: TGTGCCTGGAGTCAAAGGGGGCCGGGAAACACCATATATTTT

v_gene: TRBV25-1
j_gene: TRBJ2-4
d_gene: TRBD1
abundance: -
CDR3aa: CATQGQGASDIQYF
CDR3nt: TGTGCCACCCAAGGACAGGGGGCTTCGGACATTCAGTACTTC

v_gene: TRBV15
j_gene: TRBJ2-6
d_gene: TRBD2
abundance: -
CDR3aa: CATSSPRRLAGVPSSGANVLTF
CDR3nt: TGTGCCACCAGCAGCCCCCGTAGGCTAGCGGGCGTACCGAGCTCTGGGGCCAACGTCCTGACTTTC

v_gene: TRBV7-6
j_gene: TRBJ2-3
d_gene: TRBD2
abundance: once
CDR3aa: CASSLRTSGILTDTQYF
CDR3nt: TGTGCCAGCAGCTTACGGACTAGCGGGATTCTCACAGATACGCAGTATTTT

v_gene: TRBV5-4
j_gene: TRBJ2-2
d_gene: TRBD2
abundance: -
CDR3aa: CASSPGLAGGSNTGELFF
CDR3nt: TGTGCCAGCAGCCCGGGACTAGCGGGGGGCTCGAACACCGGGGAGCTGTTTTTT

v_gene: TRBV5-1
j_gene: TRBJ2-7
d_gene: TRBD2
abundance: -
CDR3aa: CATSLGLAGDEQYF
CDR3nt: TGCGCCACCTCCCTGGGGCTAGCGGGAGACGAGCAGTACTTC

v_gene: TRBV7-6
j_gene: TRBJ2-5
d_gene: TRBD2
abundance: -
CDR3aa: CASSSLAGAVETQYF
CDR3nt: TGTGCCAGCAGCTCTCTAGCGGGAGCGGTGGAGACCCAGTACTTC

v_gene: TRBV2
j_gene: TRBJ1-5
d_gene: TRBD1
abundance: -
CDR3aa: CASSENSWTGASNQPQHF
CDR3nt: TGTGCCAGCAGTGAAAATAGTTGGACAGGCGCGAGCAATCAGCCCCAGCATTTT

v_gene: TRBV6-5
j_gene: TRBJ2-3
d_gene: TRBD1
abundance: -
CDR3aa: CASSSRTGGHTQYF
CDR3nt: TGTGCCAGCAGTAGTCGGACAGGGGGGCATACGCAGTATTTT

v_gene: TRBV2
j_gene: TRBJ1-2
d_gene: TRBD1
abundance: -
CDR3aa: CASTLDRGNYGYTF
CDR3nt: TGTGCCAGCACCCTTGACAGGGGTAACTATGGCTACACCTTC

v_gene: TRBV4-2
j_gene: TRBJ1-1
d_gene: -
abundance: -
CDR3aa: CASSQVQWGQEAFF
CDR3nt: TGTGCCAGCAGCCAAGTCCAATGGGGGCAGGAAGCTTTCTTT